This is a list of T cell receptor beta chains from one sample in a study of cytomegalovirus exposure and HLA in healthy donors. The repertoire was sequenced with immunoSEQ multiplex PCR; TCRdb's copy has only in-frame clones and lacks some. The sample holds 160,000 or so clones, 84% seen once. The source material was PBMCs. The receptor source for this set is a man aged 25-40 years in good health and CMV-seropositive. Both conserved end residues are part of each CDR3. Fields, in order: V gene, J gene, CDR3 protein.

TRBV2	TRBJ2-2	CASSRDSGVGTGELFF
TRBV18	TRBJ2-3	CASSLEDAGGNTDTQYF
TRBV5-4	TRBJ1-2	CASSADRGDYGYTF
TRBV18	TRBJ1-1	CASSRGENTEAFF
TRBV15	TRBJ2-5	CATSRDPAVQETQYF
TRBV27	TRBJ1-3	CASCVTIYF
TRBV13	TRBJ2-5	CASSSSSSRGKVETQYF
TRBV2	TRBJ1-1	CATGRDRANTEAFF
TRBV9	TRBJ2-2	CASSVQDRAGTGELFF
TRBV4-2	TRBJ2-1	CASSQSTSGVYNEQFF
TRBV6-4	TRBJ2-2	CASSFSGETGELFF
TRBV5-4	TRBJ2-5	CASSLRPGSETQYF
TRBV5-4	TRBJ2-1	CASSSGDSAQYNEQFF
TRBV11-2	TRBJ2-7	CASSSYFRTGNYEQYF
TRBV7-6	TRBJ2-1	CASSPWRGALNEQFF
TRBV15	TRBJ2-1	CATSGQGTRQRNEQFF
TRBV19	TRBJ1-5	CASVGQGRSNQPQHF
TRBV27	TRBJ2-1	CASSSLGAGQFF
TRBV7-8	TRBJ2-7	CASSYRDSPHSDF
TRBV5-4	TRBJ1-2	CASSLVQVGPLAYGYTF
TRBV18	TRBJ2-5	CASSPSVARQETQYF
TRBV19	TRBJ2-7	CASSTSGAAYEQYF
TRBV30	TRBJ1-6	CAWSPRPGVNSPLHF
TRBV7-2	TRBJ2-3	CASRDRTRSYTQYF
TRBV4-3	TRBJ1-2	CASSQDPQGNYGYTF
TRBV4-2	TRBJ2-7	CASSPDFYEQYF
TRBV5-1	TRBJ2-7	CASSPGTGEGKQYF
TRBV15	TRBJ2-4	CATSRDPGQGDIQYF
TRBV7-9	TRBJ1-5	CASSLGISNQPQHF
TRBV5-8	TRBJ2-5	CASSSGTSGPQETQYF
TRBV25-1	TRBJ2-7	CASSEGPTGVVEQYF
TRBV2	TRBJ1-1	CATPLEVSNSLNTEAFF
TRBV28	TRBJ2-7	CASSLNSRTGGQSGSYEQYF
TRBV4-1	TRBJ2-7	CASSQTGVSGQYF
TRBV28	TRBJ1-3	CASSPTGVSGNTIYF
TRBV6-1	TRBJ2-1	CASSKPGGDEQFF
TRBV6-1	TRBJ1-2	CASRGTGYGYTF
TRBV10-3	TRBJ1-1	CAIKRSLLNTEAFF
TRBV6-4	TRBJ2-3	CASSEAGSTDTQYF
TRBV2	TRBJ1-2	CASMIPKTGLNYGYTF